This T cell receptor (beta chain) is from a study of CD8+ T cells in alopecia areata listed by TCRdb under 2018. General notes on the study: The treated patients, all with moderate-to-severe alopecia areata, were enrolled in an open-label pilot trial of oral tofacitinib given at 5 to 10 mg twice daily. Patients received tofacitinib for 6 to 18 months and were then followed off drug for 6 months to check for delayed response and recurrence. Disease severity in treated patients was measured with the SALT score, which quantifies the percentage of affected scalp surface area. The study used high-throughput TCRbeta sequencing to examine T cell clonal expansion in alopecia areata, in both the C3H/HeJ mouse model and human patients. Human TCRbeta sequencing covered scalp tissue and sorted CD4+ and CD8+ peripheral blood T cells from patchy and totalis/universalis alopecia areata patients and healthy controls. Biopsies were taken from tofacitinib-treated patients at baseline and at 4 and 24 weeks of treatment, and a later scalp biopsy was taken in several of the tofacitinib-treated patients. Scalp clonality was compared across normal scalp (n=4), patchy alopecia areata scalp (n=8), and alopecia totalis/universalis scalp (n=8). The RNA source kit depended on sample type: the PAXgene miRNA kit for fixed scalp, the miRNeasy kit for PBMCs, and the RNeasy kit for mouse skin. TCRbeta CDR3 regions were amplified by immunoSEQ multiplex PCR using 35 Vbeta forward and 13 Jbeta reverse primers. What the research found in general, with its limitations: Lesional scalp, especially in alopecia totalis/universalis, showed higher clonality and more expanded CD8+ clones than normal scalp, suggesting antigenic drive. During tofacitinib treatment, many expanded lesional clones remained in scalp and blood, and this persistence may partly explain relapse after treatment is stopped. TCR sequences shared between patients were less clear than in mice, possibly partly because of HLA diversity in the patient population. With tofacitinib, both scalp clonality and the number of expanded CD8+ clones among the top 100 scalp clones went down significantly. The treated cohort was small, with a single nonresponder, so links between baseline CD8+ expansion and response need larger studies. Resident alphabeta T cells in normal human skin are also sequenced, complicating scalp TCR repertoire analysis, unlike mouse skin dominated by gammadelta T cells.

The treatment or condition label of this sample denotes: oral pan-JAK inhibitor, 5-10 mg twice daily. From alopecia areata patients, peripheral blood was collected along with lesional scalp punch biopsies. PBMCs were isolated by density centrifugation and stained for CD3, CD4 and CD8, after which CD4+ and CD8+ T cells were sorted on a FACSAria. The CDR3, from cysteine to phenylalanine, totals 14 residues. CDR3 DNA only is kept here, 42 bases in frame from base 1. At the junction V is shortened by 3 bases and J by 0 bases, with 7 bases in between. CDR1 LGHNT and CDR2 FRNRAP are derived from the germline V gene. Libraries were made using the immunoSEQ multiplex PCR assay. To provide template for TCR sequencing, every sample had RNA extracted and reverse transcribed into cDNA. SuperScript III was used for first-strand cDNA synthesis, primed with a 2:1 mix of oligo-dT and random hexamers. A synthetic immune receptor repertoire was used to assess amplification bias, and residual bias was removed computationally. As for the authors' bioinformatics: Raw reads were preprocessed to remove errors, and CDR3 was defined by IMGT conventions from the conserved cysteine to phenylalanine. To get clonality, Shannon entropy was normalized by log2 of the number of productive unique TCRs and the result was subtracted from 1. CD4 or CD8 identity of scalp clones was inferred by cross-referencing scalp TCRbeta sequences with sorted blood CD4 and CD8 repertoires. The table was pulled from immuneACCESS by TCRdb, which kept in-frame rearrangements only. Such tables lose some clones; where checked, under half of the loss comes from unresolved V genes, and the rest has no known cause. The V and J calls and clone size are taken from that table; D and trimming were inferred from the DNA. The sample table contains about 190,000 clones; only one count was recorded for about 65% of them. The ten most abundant clones make up approximately 1.4% of the sample.

With respect to this clone: The antigen it binds to is not known. Qualities for individual bases were not recorded, and no much larger clone is one base off.

The V and J segments used are TRBV12-5 and TRBJ2-3; no confident D gene assignment can be made. The source is a human donor with alopecia areata. Source: CD4+ T cells sorted from blood, taken around week 50, from a patient treated with tofacitinib. CDR3 protein: CASGFGESTDTQYF. The DNA sequence is as follows: TGTGCTAGTGGTTTCGGCGAAAGCACAGATACGCAGTATTTT.